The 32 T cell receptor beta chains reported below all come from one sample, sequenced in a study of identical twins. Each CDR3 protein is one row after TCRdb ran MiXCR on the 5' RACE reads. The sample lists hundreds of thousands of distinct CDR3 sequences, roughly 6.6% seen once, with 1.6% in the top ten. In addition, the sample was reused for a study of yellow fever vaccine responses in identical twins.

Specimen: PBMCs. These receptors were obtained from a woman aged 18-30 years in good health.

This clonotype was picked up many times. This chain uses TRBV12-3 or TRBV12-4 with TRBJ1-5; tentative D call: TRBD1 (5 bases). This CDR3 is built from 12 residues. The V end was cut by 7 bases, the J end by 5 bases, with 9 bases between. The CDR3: CASTEGYQPQHF. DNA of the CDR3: TGTGCCAGCACTGAGGGGTATCAGCCCCAGCATTTT.

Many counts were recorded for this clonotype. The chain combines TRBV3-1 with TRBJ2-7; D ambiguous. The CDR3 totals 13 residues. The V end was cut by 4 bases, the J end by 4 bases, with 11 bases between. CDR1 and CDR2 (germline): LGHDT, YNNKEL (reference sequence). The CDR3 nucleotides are TGTGCCAGCAGCCCCCTAGGAAAATACGAGCAGTACTTC. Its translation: CASSPLGKYEQYF.

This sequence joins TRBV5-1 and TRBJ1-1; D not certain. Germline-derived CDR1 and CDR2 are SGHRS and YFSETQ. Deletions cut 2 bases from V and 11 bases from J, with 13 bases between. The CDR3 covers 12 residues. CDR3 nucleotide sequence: TGCGCCAGCAGCTTAGATGAACGTGCGGCTTTCTTT. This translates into CASSLDERAAFF.

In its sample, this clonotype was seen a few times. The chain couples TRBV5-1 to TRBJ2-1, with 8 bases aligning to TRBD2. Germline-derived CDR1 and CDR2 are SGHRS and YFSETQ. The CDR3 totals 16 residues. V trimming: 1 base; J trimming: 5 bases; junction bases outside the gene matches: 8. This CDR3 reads CASSLSRGDLNNEQFF. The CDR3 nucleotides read TGCGCCAGCAGCTTGTCGCGGGGGGACCTGAACAATGAGCAGTTCTTC.

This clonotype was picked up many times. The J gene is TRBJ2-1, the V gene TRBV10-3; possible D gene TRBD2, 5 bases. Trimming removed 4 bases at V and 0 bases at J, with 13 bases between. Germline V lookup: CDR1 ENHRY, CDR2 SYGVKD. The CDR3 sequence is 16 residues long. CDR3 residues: CAISGGLLSSYNEQFF. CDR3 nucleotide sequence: TGTGCCATCAGTGGAGGACTCTTGAGCTCCTACAATGAGCAGTTCTTC.

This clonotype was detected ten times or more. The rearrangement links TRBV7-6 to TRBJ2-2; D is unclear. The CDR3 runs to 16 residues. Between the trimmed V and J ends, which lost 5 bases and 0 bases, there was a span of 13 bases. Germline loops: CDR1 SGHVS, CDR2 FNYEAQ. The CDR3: CASSLYVPTNTGELFF. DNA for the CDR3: TGTGCCAGCAGCCTCTATGTGCCGACGAACACCGGGGAGCTGTTTTTT.

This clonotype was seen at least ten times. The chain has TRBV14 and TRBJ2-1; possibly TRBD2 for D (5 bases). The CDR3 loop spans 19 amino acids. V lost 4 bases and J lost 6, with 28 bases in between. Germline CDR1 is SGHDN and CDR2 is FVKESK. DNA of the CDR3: TGTGCCAGCAGCCTTTGGCTGACACTTACTAGTGCCCCCCTCAATGAGCAGTTCTTC. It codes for CASSLWLTLTSAPLNEQFF. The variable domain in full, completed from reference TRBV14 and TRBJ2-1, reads EAGVTQFPSHSVIEKGQTVTLRCDPISGHDNLYWYRRVMGKEIKFLLHFVKESKQDESGMPNNRFLAERTGGTYSTLKVQPAELEDSGVYFCASSLWLTLTSAPLNEQFFGPGTRLTVL.

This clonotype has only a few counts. As DNA, the CDR3 is TGCGCCAGCAGCCGGATGGGGGGGGGAGATACGCAGTATTTT. Translation: CASSRMGGGDTQYF. This chain links TRBV5-1 with TRBJ2-3, with TRBD2 identical over 7 bases. Losses at the gene ends were 4 bases for V and 5 bases for J; bases not matched to a gene: 7. Germline CDR1 reads SGHRS; CDR2 reads YFSETQ. The CDR3 has 14 amino acids. Full variable domain (outside the CDR3, taken from reference TRBV5-1 and TRBJ2-3): KAGVTQTPRYLIKTRGQQVTLSCSPISGHRSVSWYQQTPGQGLQFLFEYFSETQRNKGNFPGRFSGRQFSNSRSEMNVSTLELGDSALYLCASSRMGGGDTQYFGPGTRLTVL.

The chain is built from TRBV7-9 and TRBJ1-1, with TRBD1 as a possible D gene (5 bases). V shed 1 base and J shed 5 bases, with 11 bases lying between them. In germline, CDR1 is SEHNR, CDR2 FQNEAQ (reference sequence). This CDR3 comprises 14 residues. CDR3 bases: TGTGCCAGCAGCTTAGGGGTGGGGGATACTGAAGCTTTCTTT. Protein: CASSLGVGDTEAFF.

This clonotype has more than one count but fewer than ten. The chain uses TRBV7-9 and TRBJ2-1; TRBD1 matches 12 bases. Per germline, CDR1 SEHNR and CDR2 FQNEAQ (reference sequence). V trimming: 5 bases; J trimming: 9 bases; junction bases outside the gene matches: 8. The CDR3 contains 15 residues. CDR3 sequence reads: CASSDPGQGAIEQFF. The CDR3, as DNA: TGTGCCAGCAGCGACCCGGGACAGGGGGCCATTGAGCAGTTCTTC.

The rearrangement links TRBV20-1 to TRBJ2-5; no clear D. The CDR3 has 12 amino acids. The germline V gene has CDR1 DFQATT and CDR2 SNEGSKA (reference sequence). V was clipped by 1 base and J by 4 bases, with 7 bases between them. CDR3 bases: TGCAGTGCTAGAGGGTCTGGAGAGACCCAGTACTTC. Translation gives CSARGSGETQYF.

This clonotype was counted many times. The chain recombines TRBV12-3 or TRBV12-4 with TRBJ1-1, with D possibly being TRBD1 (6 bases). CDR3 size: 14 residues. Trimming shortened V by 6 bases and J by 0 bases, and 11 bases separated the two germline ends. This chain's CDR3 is CASRGQPMNTEAFF. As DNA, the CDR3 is TGTGCCAGCAGAGGACAGCCAATGAACACTGAAGCTTTCTTT.

CDR3 sequence reads: CASKWTGATSDTEAFF. The CDR3, as DNA: TGTGCCAGCAAGTGGACAGGCGCCACCTCGGACACTGAAGCTTTCTTT. The chain uses TRBV5-5 and TRBJ1-1, with 7 positions matching TRBD1. This CDR3 region has 16 residues. The germline gives CDR1 SGHKS, CDR2 YYEKEE (reference sequence). V was clipped by 6 bases and J by 3 bases; unmatched bases: 14.

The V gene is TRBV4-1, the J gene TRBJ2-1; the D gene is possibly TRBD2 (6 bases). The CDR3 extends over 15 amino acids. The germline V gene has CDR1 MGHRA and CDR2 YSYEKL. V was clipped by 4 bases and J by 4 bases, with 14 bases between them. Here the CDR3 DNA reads TGCGCCAGCAGCCCCGGGAGTTTTTCTTACAATGAGCAGTTCTTC. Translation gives CASSPGSFSYNEQFF.

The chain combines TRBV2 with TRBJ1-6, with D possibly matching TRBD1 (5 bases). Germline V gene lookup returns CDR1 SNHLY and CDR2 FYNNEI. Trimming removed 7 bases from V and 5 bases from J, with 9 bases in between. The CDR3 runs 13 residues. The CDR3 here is CASTVGDNSPLHF. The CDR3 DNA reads TGTGCCAGCACCGTAGGGGATAATTCACCCCTCCACTTT.

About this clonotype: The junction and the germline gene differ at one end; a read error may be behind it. The CDR3 region is CCARVPGLAGVSYEQYF. The DNA of the CDR3 is TGCTGTGCTAGAGTCCCGGGACTAGCGGGAGTGTCTTACGAGCAGTACTTC. The genes are TRBV20-1 and TRBJ2-7; 14 bases align to TRBD2. Looked up from germline, CDR1 is DFQATT and CDR2 is SNEGSKA (reference sequence). The CDR3 has 17 residues.

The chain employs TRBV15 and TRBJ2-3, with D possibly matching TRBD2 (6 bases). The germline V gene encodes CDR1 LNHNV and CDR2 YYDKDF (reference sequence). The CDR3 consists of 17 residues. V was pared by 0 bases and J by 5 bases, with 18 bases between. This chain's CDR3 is CATSRDMAGRLLDTQYF. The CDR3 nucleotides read TGTGCCACCAGCAGAGATATGGCGGGGAGGCTCTTAGATACGCAGTATTTT.

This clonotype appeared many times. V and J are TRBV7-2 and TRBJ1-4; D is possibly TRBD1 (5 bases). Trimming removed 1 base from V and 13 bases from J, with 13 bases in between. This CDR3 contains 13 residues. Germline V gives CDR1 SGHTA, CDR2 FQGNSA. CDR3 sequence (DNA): TGTGCCAGCAGCTTAGGGCTTCGGGGCGTACTGTTTTTT. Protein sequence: CASSLGLRGVLFF.

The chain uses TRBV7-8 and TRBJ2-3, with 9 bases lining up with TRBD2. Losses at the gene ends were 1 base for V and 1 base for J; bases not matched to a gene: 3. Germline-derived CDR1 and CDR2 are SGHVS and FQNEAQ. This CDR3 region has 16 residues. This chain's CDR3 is CASSLVSSGGTDTQYF. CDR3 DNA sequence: TGTGCCAGCAGCTTAGTGTCTAGCGGGGGCACAGATACGCAGTATTTT. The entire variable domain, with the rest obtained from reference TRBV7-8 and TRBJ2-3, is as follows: GAGVSQSPRYKVAKRGQDVALRCDPISGHVSLFWYQQALGQGPEFLTYFQNEAQLDKSGLPSDRFFAERPEGSVSTLKIQRTQQEDSAVYLCASSLVSSGGTDTQYFGPGTRLTVL.

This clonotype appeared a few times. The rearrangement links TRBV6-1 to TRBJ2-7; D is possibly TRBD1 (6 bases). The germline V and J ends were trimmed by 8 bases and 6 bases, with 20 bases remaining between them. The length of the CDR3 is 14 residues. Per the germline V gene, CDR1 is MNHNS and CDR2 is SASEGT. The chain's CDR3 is CASCQVQGTAEQYV. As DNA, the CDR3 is TGTGCCAGCTGTCAGGTACAGGGTACGGCCGAGCAGTACGTC.

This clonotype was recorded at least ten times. The CDR3 reads CASGSRGERSTDTQYF. The CDR3 DNA reads as TGTGCCAGCGGTAGCAGGGGGGAGAGGAGCACAGATACGCAGTATTTT. V is TRBV7-8 and J is TRBJ2-3; D may be TRBD1 (7 bases). Germline V gene data show CDR1 as SGHVS and CDR2 as FQNEAQ. V was cut by 8 bases and J by 0 bases, with 18 bases left in between. The CDR3 extends over 16 amino acids.

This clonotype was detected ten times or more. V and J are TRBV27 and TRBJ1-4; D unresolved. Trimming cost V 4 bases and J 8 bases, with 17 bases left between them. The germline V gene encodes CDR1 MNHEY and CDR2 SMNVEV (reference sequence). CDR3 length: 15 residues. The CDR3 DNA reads TGTGCCAGCAGTTACCAACCGGTGAATAAGGAAAAACTGTTTTTT. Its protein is CASSYQPVNKEKLFF. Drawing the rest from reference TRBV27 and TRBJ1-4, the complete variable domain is EAQVTQNPRYLITVTGKKLTVTCSQNMNHEYMSWYRQDPGLGLRQIYYSMNVEVTDKGDVPEGYKVSRKEKRNFPLILESPSPNQTSLYFCASSYQPVNKEKLFFGSGTQLSVL.

DNA of the CDR3: TGCGCCAGCAGCTCGGCGGGAACAGATACGCAGTATTTT. Translating gives CASSSAGTDTQYF. The V call is TRBV5-1, the J call TRBJ2-3; D is possibly TRBD2 (6 bases). CDR1 SGHRS and CDR2 YFSETQ come from the germline V gene. Trimming stripped 3 bases from V and 3 bases from J, with 8 bases between. The CDR3 sequence is 13 residues long.

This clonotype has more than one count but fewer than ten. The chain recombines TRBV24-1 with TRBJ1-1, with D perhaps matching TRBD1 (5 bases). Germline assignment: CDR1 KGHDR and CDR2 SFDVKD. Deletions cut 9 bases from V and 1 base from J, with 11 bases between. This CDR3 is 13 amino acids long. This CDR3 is CATRGSENTEAFF. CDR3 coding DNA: TGTGCCACCCGGGGGTCTGAGAACACTGAAGCTTTCTTT.

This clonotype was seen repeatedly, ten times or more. The CDR3 bases are TGTGCCAGCAGCTGGACAGGTGGGGAGACCCAGTACTTC. Residues: CASSWTGGETQYF. The chain combines TRBV5-6 with TRBJ2-5; 7 nucleotides agree with TRBD1. The germline gives CDR1 SGHDT, CDR2 YYEEEE. The CDR3 is made up of 13 amino acids. Trimming took 3 bases from V and 5 from J; bases not matched to a gene: 4. Supplemented by reference TRBV5-6 and TRBJ2-5, the full variable domain reads DAGVTQSPTHLIKTRGQQVTLRCSPKSGHDTVSWYQQALGQGPQFIFQYYEEEERQRGNFPDRFSGHQFPNYSSELNVNALLLGDSALYLCASSWTGGETQYFGPGTRLLVL.

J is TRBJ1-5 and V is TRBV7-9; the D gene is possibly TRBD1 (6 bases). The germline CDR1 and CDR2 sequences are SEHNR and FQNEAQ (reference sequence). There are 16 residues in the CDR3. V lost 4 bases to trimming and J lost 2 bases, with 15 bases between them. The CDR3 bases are TGTGCCAGCAGCTCAGGGGAGGGTTCGGGCAATCAGCCCCAGCATTTT. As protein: CASSSGEGSGNQPQHF.

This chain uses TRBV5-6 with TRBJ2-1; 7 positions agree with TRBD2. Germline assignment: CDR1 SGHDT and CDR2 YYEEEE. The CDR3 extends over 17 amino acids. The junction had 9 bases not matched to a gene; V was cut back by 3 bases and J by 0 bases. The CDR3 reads CASSSVVLANSYNEQFF. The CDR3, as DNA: TGTGCCAGCAGCTCCGTGGTACTAGCGAACTCCTACAATGAGCAGTTCTTC. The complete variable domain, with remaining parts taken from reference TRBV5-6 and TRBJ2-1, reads DAGVTQSPTHLIKTRGQQVTLRCSPKSGHDTVSWYQQALGQGPQFIFQYYEEEERQRGNFPDRFSGHQFPNYSSELNVNALLLGDSALYLCASSSVVLANSYNEQFFGPGTRLTVL.

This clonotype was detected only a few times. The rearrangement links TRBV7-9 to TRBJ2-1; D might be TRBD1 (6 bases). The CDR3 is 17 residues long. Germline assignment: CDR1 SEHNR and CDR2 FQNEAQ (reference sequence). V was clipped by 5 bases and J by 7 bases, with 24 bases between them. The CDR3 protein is CASSAFARGYGRNEQFF. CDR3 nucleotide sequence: TGTGCCAGCAGCGCCTTTGCGAGGGGGTACGGAAGGAATGAGCAGTTCTTC.

The CDR3 nucleotides read TGTGCCAGCAGTTTACGATCGGGTACTAGCGGGAGCGATGAGCAGTTCTTC. Translated: CASSLRSGTSGSDEQFF. V usage is TRBV27 and J usage is TRBJ2-1; TRBD2 matches 11 bases. The germline V gene encodes CDR1 MNHEY and CDR2 SMNVEV (reference sequence). V lost 2 bases, J lost 8 bases, and 11 bases stayed unmatched. The CDR3 length is 17 residues.

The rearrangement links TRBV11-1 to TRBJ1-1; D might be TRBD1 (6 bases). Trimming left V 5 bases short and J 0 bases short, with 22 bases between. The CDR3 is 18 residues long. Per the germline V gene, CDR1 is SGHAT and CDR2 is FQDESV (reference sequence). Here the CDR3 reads CASSAGDLWGQMNTEAFF. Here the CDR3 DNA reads TGTGCCAGCAGCGCCGGGGACCTTTGGGGGCAAATGAACACTGAAGCTTTCTTT.

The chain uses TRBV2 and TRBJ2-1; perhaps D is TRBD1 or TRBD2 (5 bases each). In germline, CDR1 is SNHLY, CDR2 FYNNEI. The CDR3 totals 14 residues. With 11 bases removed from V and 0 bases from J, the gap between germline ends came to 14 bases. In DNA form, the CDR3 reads TGTGCCTCTCTGGTGGGGACCTCCTACAATGAGCAGTTCTTC. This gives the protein CASLVGTSYNEQFF.

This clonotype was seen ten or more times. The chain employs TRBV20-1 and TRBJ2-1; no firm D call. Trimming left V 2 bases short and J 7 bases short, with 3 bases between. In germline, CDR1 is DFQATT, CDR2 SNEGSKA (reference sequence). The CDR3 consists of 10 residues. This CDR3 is CSARLNEQFF. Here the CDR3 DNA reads TGCAGTGCTAGATTGAATGAGCAGTTCTTC.